This entry lists 14 T cell receptor beta chains sequenced from one sample in a study of blood T cells in healthy people across ages. Combining a sample-barcoded 5' primer with a J-beta primer mix, a second PCR ran for roughly 6 to 12 cycles. TCRdb re-derived calls from the 5' RACE reads in MiXCR, one entry per CDR3 protein. The sample shows 600,000 to 1,000,000 distinct CDR3 sequences, about three fifths of them seen only once. Sequencing was performed on blood. These TCRs come from a young man in good health.

The chain links TRBV7-2 to TRBJ2-1; no definite D call. Germline lookup yields CDR1 SGHTA and CDR2 FQGNSA. V shed 2 bases and J shed 9 bases, with 14 bases lying between them. The CDR3 covers 14 residues. CDR3 residues: CASSLRGARIEQFF. The CDR3 DNA reads TGTGCCAGCAGCTTAAGAGGCGCAAGGATTGAGCAGTTCTTC.

J is TRBJ2-5 and V is TRBV28, with 12 bases matching TRBD2. Germline trimming cut 6 bases from V and 2 bases from J; bases unmatched to any gene: 4. The CDR3 totals 15 residues. CDR1 is MDHEN and CDR2 is SYDVKM in the germline V gene. The CDR3 coding sequence is TGTGCCAGCAGAATAGGACTAGCGGGACAAGAGACCCAGTACTTC. The encoded protein is CASRIGLAGQETQYF.

There are a few counts of this clonotype. CDR3 sequence reads: CASRSGTSGGETQYF. The CDR3 DNA is TGTGCCAGCAGATCCGGGACTAGCGGTGGGGAGACCCAGTACTTC. The gene calls are TRBV7-2 and TRBJ2-7; 11 nucleotides agree with TRBD2. The J call may be wrong; the DNA end is better matched by TRBJ2-5. CDR3 length: 15 residues. Looked up from germline, CDR1 is SGHTA and CDR2 is FQGNSA.

The sample holds a few counts of this clonotype. The chain couples TRBV7-2 to TRBJ1-1, with TRBD1 identical over 8 bases. The CDR3 covers 20 residues. J lost 0 bases, V lost 1 base, and 16 bases had no gene match. The germline V gene has CDR1 SGHTA and CDR2 FQGNSA. CDR3 in DNA: TGTGCCAGCAGCTTAGTCCCAACAGGACAGGGTACAGTAATGAACACTGAAGCTTTCTTT. The encoded protein is CASSLVPTGQGTVMNTEAFF.

The chain recombines TRBV3-1 with TRBJ1-2, with TRBD1 identical over 9 bases. Germline V gene data show CDR1 as LGHDT and CDR2 as YNNKEL (reference sequence). The V and J ends lost 2 bases and 8 bases, in that order; junction bases with no gene match: 3. The CDR3 spans 13 residues. CDR3 DNA: TGTGCCAGCAGCCAACGGACAGGGGAGGGCTACACCTTC. This sequence encodes CASSQRTGEGYTF. Full variable domain (remainder filled in from reference TRBV3-1 and TRBJ1-2): DTAVSQTPKYLVTQMGNDKSIKCEQNLGHDTMYWYKQDSKKFLKIMFSYNNKELIINETVPNRFSPKSPDKAHLNLHINSLELGDSAVYFCASSQRTGEGYTFGSGTRLTVV.

The rearrangement joins TRBV4-2 to TRBJ2-1; 11 nucleotides line up with TRBD2. The CDR3 length is 17 residues. Germline lookup yields CDR1 LGHNA and CDR2 YNFKEQ. J was trimmed by 4 bases and V by 1 base; bases with no gene match: 6. The CDR3 is CASSQGSTSGGYNEQFF. The CDR3 coding sequence is TGTGCCAGCAGCCAAGGGTCCACTAGCGGGGGTTACAATGAGCAGTTCTTC.

The chain is built from TRBV29-1 and TRBJ1-2; D unresolved. Trimming left V 6 bases short and J 5 bases short, with 22 bases between. Looked up from germline, CDR1 is SQVTM and CDR2 is ANQGSEA. The CDR3 consists of 15 residues. CDR3 coding DNA: TGCAGCGTCGCCTCTGGGAGGGCTAGTGGGTATGGCTACACCTTC. Translation: CSVASGRASGYGYTF.

The chain has TRBV6-2 or TRBV6-3 and TRBJ2-7, with 7 nucleotides matching TRBD1. Per germline, CDR1 MNHEY and CDR2 SVGEGT. The CDR3 sequence is 15 residues long. The J segment lost 0 bases and the V segment lost 8 bases, leaving 10 bases of the junction unmatched. CDR3 amino acids: CASRPTGISSYEQYF. The CDR3 region has the DNA TGTGCCAGCCGTCCGACAGGGATCAGCTCCTACGAGCAGTACTTC.

The chain joins TRBV15 to TRBJ2-7, with D perhaps assigned TRBD1 or TRBD2 (5 bases each). Deletions cut 2 bases from V and 8 bases from J, with 13 bases between. The germline CDR1 and CDR2 sequences are LNHNV and YYDKDF (reference sequence). The CDR3 is 13 amino acids. CDR3 protein: CATSRLVGDQQYF. The CDR3 coding sequence is TGTGCCACCAGCAGACTCGTGGGGGATCAGCAGTACTTC.

This clonotype occurred once. The chain employs TRBV20-1 and TRBJ2-1; 12 bases map to TRBD2. Germline CDR1 and CDR2: DFQATT and SNEGSKA (reference sequence). The CDR3 totals 14 residues. Trimming at V came to 5 bases and at J to 8 bases, leaving 7 bases not matched to a gene. The CDR3 DNA sequence: TGCAGTGCTGCCGCTAGCGGGGGGGGAGATGAGCAGTTCTTC. Its protein is CSAAASGGGDEQFF.

The chain uses TRBV7-9 and TRBJ2-7, with 7 bases that match TRBD1. CDR1 is SEHNR, CDR2 FQNEAQ, per germline (reference sequence). Losses at the gene ends were 7 bases for V and 1 base for J; bases not matched to a gene: 4. The CDR3 is 13 amino acids. Here the CDR3 reads CASTRGQSYEQYF. The CDR3, as DNA: TGTGCCAGCACACGGGGACAGTCCTACGAGCAGTACTTC.

This clonotype was detected only once. The chain uses TRBV12-3 or TRBV12-4 and TRBJ2-1, with a tentative D call TRBD2 (6 bases). The CDR3 covers 11 residues. V lost 6 bases and J lost 14, with 14 bases in between. The CDR3 is CASSLGLEEFF. The DNA of the CDR3 is TGTGCCAGCAGCCTGGGACTGGAAGAGTTCTTC.

Regarding this clonotype: One junction end does not reproduce the germline sequence, and a read error may be involved. The V and J genes are TRBV9 and TRBJ2-3, with a tentative D call TRBD2 (5 bases). Germline assignment: CDR1 SGDLS and CDR2 YYNGEE. The CDR3 has 16 residues. The CDR3 DNA is TGTGCCAGCAGCGTGATAGCGCGTTCTAGCACAGAGACGCAGTATTTT. Protein product: CASSVIARSSTETQYF.

Written as DNA, the CDR3 is TGTGCCAGCAGTACCAAGGACGGATTCAGCTCCTACAATGAGCAGTTCTTC. Its protein product is CASSTKDGFSSYNEQFF. The V and J genes are TRBV6-1 and TRBJ2-1; no clear D. This CDR3 is built from 17 residues. The germline CDR1 and CDR2 sequences are MNHNS and SASEGT. With 5 bases removed from V and 0 bases from J, the gap between germline ends came to 17 bases.